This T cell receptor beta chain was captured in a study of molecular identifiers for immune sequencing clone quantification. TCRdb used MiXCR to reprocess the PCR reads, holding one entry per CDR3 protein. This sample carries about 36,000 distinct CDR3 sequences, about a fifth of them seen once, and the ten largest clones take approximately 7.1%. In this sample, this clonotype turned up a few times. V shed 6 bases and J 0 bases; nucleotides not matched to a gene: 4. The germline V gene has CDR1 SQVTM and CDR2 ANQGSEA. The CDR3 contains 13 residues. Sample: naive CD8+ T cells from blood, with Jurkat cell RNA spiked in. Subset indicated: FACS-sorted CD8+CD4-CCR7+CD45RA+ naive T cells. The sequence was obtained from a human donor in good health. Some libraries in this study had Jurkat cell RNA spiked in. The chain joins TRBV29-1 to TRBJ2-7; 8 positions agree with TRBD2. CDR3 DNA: TGCAGCGTCAGACTAGCGTCCTCCTACGAGCAGTACTTC. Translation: CSVRLASSYEQYF.